A selection of T cell receptor beta chains follows, all from one sample in a study of blood T cell repertoires in COVID-19. Sequencing used immunoSEQ multiplex PCR; TCRdb keeps in-frame clones, though not all of them. The table records 35,000 to 50,000 clones, approximately 88% of them present only once. The sample was peripheral blood. Every receptor here comes from a woman aged 40 to 50 with acute or convalescent COVID-19. CDR3s include the opening cysteine and the closing phenylalanine or tryptophan. The D gene is left open where the match is weak. Not all rows give a size; the values are once, few, many and, for expanded clones, a class.

j_call | clone_size | v_call | d_call | cdr3_nt | cdr3_aa
TRBJ1-5 | once | TRBV2 | TRBD1 | TGTGCCAGCAGTGAAGGGACAGGGGGCCAGCCCCAGCATTTT | CASSEGTGGQPQHF
TRBJ1-1 | - | TRBV7-3 | - | TGTGCCAGCAGCTTAACGGGAGATTACTACACTGAAGCTTTCTTT | CASSLTGDYYTEAFF
TRBJ1-1 | - | TRBV5-4 | TRBD1 | TGTGCCAGCAGCCCGGGACAGGGGGGGGTTGAAGCTTTCTTT | CASSPGQGGVEAFF
TRBJ1-5 | once | TRBV28 | TRBD1 | TGTGCCAGCAGGGGGACAGGTGAAAATCAGCCCCAGCATTTT | CASRGTGENQPQHF
TRBJ1-3 | - | TRBV19 | - | TGTGCCAGTAGTACCCAGGGCTCTGGAAACACCATATATTTT | CASSTQGSGNTIYF
TRBJ1-5 | - | TRBV6-5 | - | TGTGCCAGCAGGGGGCAGGGGACACAGCCCCAGCATTTT | CASRGQGTQPQHF
TRBJ1-5 | - | TRBV27 | - | TGTGCCAGCAGTTTCGTTTTTAGAGCCGGCAATCAGCCCCAGCATTTT | CASSFVFRAGNQPQHF
TRBJ1-1 | few | TRBV12-3/TRBV12-4 | - | TGTGCCAGCAGTTTCGGCAGGGACACTGAAGCTTTCTTT | CASSFGRDTEAFF
TRBJ1-2 | - | TRBV7-9 | TRBD1 | TGTGCCAGCAGCTCCTTCAGGGGACAGGCCCTTGATGGCTACACCTTC | CASSSFRGQALDGYTF
TRBJ1-1 | - | TRBV14 | - | TGTGCCAGCAGCCAAAGGGGTCTATACACTGAAGCTTTCTTT | CASSQRGLYTEAFF
TRBJ2-7 | - | TRBV9 | - | TGTGCCAGCAGCGTAGGATGGACTGCCGGATACGAGCAGTACTTC | CASSVGWTAGYEQYF
TRBJ1-4 | - | TRBV5-4 | - | TGTGCCAGCAGCTTAAAGTCAGGAAGGGAAAAACTGTTTTTT | CASSLKSGREKLFF
TRBJ2-7 | - | TRBV6-1 | - | TGTGCCAGCAGTGAAAACCGGGGAAACTGGTACGAGCAGTACTTC | CASSENRGNWYEQYF
TRBJ2-5 | - | TRBV10-3 | - | TGTGCCATCAGTGAGTCCTCAGAAGCCAGTCTAGGAGAGACCCAGTACTTC | CAISESSEASLGETQYF
TRBJ1-2 | - | TRBV28 | TRBD1 | TGTGCCAGCCGGACAGGGGGCGATGGCTACACCTTC | CASRTGGDGYTF
TRBJ1-6 | - | TRBV19 | TRBD1 | TGTGCCAGCACCTTGCCCGGGACAGGCAATTCACCCCTCCACTTT | CASTLPGTGNSPLHF
TRBJ1-5 | once | TRBV24-1 | - | TGTGCCACCAGTGAGTCGACAGGAGGTAGCAATCAGCCCCAGCATTTT | CATSESTGGSNQPQHF
TRBJ2-7 | - | TRBV27 | TRBD1 | TGTGCCAGCAGTCCCCGGACAGGGGCCTACGAGCAGTACTTC | CASSPRTGAYEQYF
TRBJ1-1 | - | TRBV5-1 | - | TGCGCCAGCAGCCCGATCATGAGGGACACTGAAGCTTTCTTT | CASSPIMRDTEAFF
TRBJ2-1 | - | TRBV6-2/TRBV6-3 | - | TGTGCCAGCAGTTACGGGGGTGGGAGGTACAATGAGCAGTTCTTC | CASSYGGGRYNEQFF
TRBJ1-1 | once | TRBV11-1 | TRBD1 | TGTGCCAGCAGCTTCGCCGGGACAGCCCAAGCTTTCTTT | CASSFAGTAQAFF
TRBJ1-1 | - | TRBV3-1/TRBV3-2 | - | TGTGCCAGCAGCCTCCAATCAGGGTGGACTGAAGCTTTCTTT | CASSLQSGWTEAFF
TRBJ1-1 | - | TRBV6-6 | TRBD1 | TGTGCCAGCAGTCCGATAGGGGGCCTAGGAGACACTGAAGCTTTCTTT | CASSPIGGLGDTEAFF
TRBJ2-4 | - | TRBV30 | TRBD2 | TGTGCCTGGAGGAGCGGGGGCAAAAACATTCAGTACTTC | CAWRSGGKNIQYF
TRBJ1-1 | - | TRBV3-1/TRBV3-2 | TRBD1 | TGTGCCAGCAGCCAAGGGGGACAGGTACCCTTTGAAGCTTTCTTT | CASSQGGQVPFEAFF
TRBJ1-1 | - | TRBV2 | TRBD1 | TGTGCCAGCACTTATTCTCCAGAGGGGGCGGCTTTCTTT | CASTYSPEGAAFF
TRBJ2-5 | - | TRBV28 | - | TGTGCCAGCAGTTCCTTCCAGGGGATGGGAGAGACCCAGTACTTC | CASSSFQGMGETQYF
TRBJ2-2 | - | TRBV12-5 | - | TGTGCTAGCTCTTCAGGGGAAAAAGGGGAGCTGTTTTTT | CASSSGEKGELFF
TRBJ2-3 | - | TRBV11-3 | TRBD2 | TGTGCCAGCAGCTCCGGGACTAGCGGGGGGGGAAGGGATACGCAGTATTTT | CASSSGTSGGGRDTQYF
TRBJ2-3 | - | TRBV28 | TRBD1 | TGTGCCAGCAGTCATAACAGGGGCTCTAGCACAGATACGCAGTATTTT | CASSHNRGSSTDTQYF